This T cell receptor beta chain was captured in a study of T cell changes during pregnancy in multiple sclerosis. The CDR3 covers 16 residues. The trim removed 4 bases at V and 0 bases at J, leaving 3 bases unmatched. Germline V gene sequence: CDR1 SGHDN, CDR2 FVKESK. Data came from immunoSEQ multiplex PCR; TCRdb stores just in-frame clones and leaves some out. The sample records some 38,000 clones, 85% to 95% being singletons. This receptor was taken from a female donor with multiple sclerosis, enrolled in a pregnancy study. This chain connects TRBV14 to TRBJ2-2, with 9 bases aligning to TRBD1. The sample was CD4+ T cells from peripheral blood mononuclear cells, taken in the second trimester of pregnancy. The DNA for the CDR3 is TGTGCCAGCAGCCTAAGGACAGGGGCGAACACCGGGGAGCTGTTTTTT. Its protein product is CASSLRTGANTGELFF.